This TCR beta chain was captured by sequencing in a study of molecular identifiers for immune sequencing clone quantification. Overall study findings and caveats: Clones that had above 20 RNA copies took up over 98% of effector molecules but under 1% in naive cells.

Germline CDR1 reads SGHNT; CDR2 reads YYREEE (reference sequence). V was clipped by 2 bases and J by 1 base; unmatched bases: 5. The CDR3 is made up of 15 amino acids. Previously described methods and listed TCR primers were used for bulk TCR libraries. Using its own MiXCR run on the PCR reads, TCRdb lists one record per CDR3 protein. Of a few hundred thousand distinct CDR3 sequences listed, about 22% are singletons. This clonotype has a count of ten or more. What it binds is not known. The naive CD8 libraries originated from between roughly 20,000 and 1,000,000 sorted cells and drew on 10%, 30% or 50% RNA. Sorted naive CD8 T cells were those defined as CD8+CD4-CCR7+CD45RA+.

The rearrangement joins TRBV5-4 to TRBJ2-5, with 7 bases aligning to TRBD2. The material sequenced was naive CD8+ T cells from blood, with Jurkat cell RNA spiked in. This sample's subset: FACS-sorted CD8+CD4-CCR7+CD45RA+ naive T cells. The receptor comes from a human donor in good health. Some libraries in this study had Jurkat cell RNA spiked in. The CDR3 reads CASSFWGGSQETQYF. CDR3 nucleotide sequence: TGTGCCAGCAGCTTCTGGGGGGGGTCCCAAGAGACCCAGTACTTC.